The 30 T cell receptor beta chains below all came from one sample that was sequenced in a study of T cells in Graves' hyperthyroidism and ophthalmopathy. Amplified regions were TCR beta CDR3 sequences from RNA transcripts. The HTBI primer set drove a first-round RT-PCR of the TCR CDR3. TCRdb redid the calling of the multiplex PCR reads with MiXCR, one entry per CDR3 protein. Of fewer than 750,000 distinct CDR3 sequences listed, around 15% were seen once; the top ten hold over 3.5%. The sequencing input was blood. All receptors derive from a woman between 35 and 50 years old with Graves' ophthalmopathy.

This clonotype occurred many times. The chain recombines TRBV12-3 or TRBV12-4 with TRBJ1-5; the match to TRBD1 covers 9 bases. CDR3 length equals 16 residues. The J segment lost 3 bases and the V segment lost 4 bases, leaving 7 bases of the junction unmatched. CDR3 sequence reads: CASSSGQGTINQPQHF. In nucleotides, the CDR3 is TGTGCCAGCAGTTCCGGACAGGGGACGATCAATCAGCCCCAGCATTTT.

The chain carries TRBV27 and TRBJ1-1; 8 bases line up with TRBD1. Trimming took 3 bases from V and 10 from J; bases not matched to a gene: 7. Germline CDR1 reads MNHEY; CDR2 reads SMNVEV (reference sequence). The CDR3 runs 13 residues. The CDR3: CASSFRTGLGAFF. Written as DNA, the CDR3 is TGTGCCAGCAGTTTTAGGACAGGGTTGGGAGCTTTCTTT.

V is TRBV6-1 and J is TRBJ2-5, with a possible D match to TRBD2 (5 bases). The CDR3 runs to 12 residues. The germline V gene encodes CDR1 MNHNS and CDR2 SASEGT. The V end was cut by 6 bases, the J end by 9 bases, with 14 bases between. CDR3 in DNA: TGTGCCAGCAGACGATCGGACGGGGCCCAGTACTTC. Protein: CASRRSDGAQYF.

In this sample, this clonotype turned up many times. The chain couples TRBV6-2 or TRBV6-3 to TRBJ2-5; 10 bases align to TRBD2. V trimming: 0 bases; J trimming: 5 bases; junction bases outside the gene matches: 3. CDR1 is MNHEY, CDR2 SVGEGT, per germline. The CDR3 length is 15 residues. Written as DNA, the CDR3 is TGTGCCAGCAGTTACTCGACTAGCGGGTCGGAGACCCAGTACTTC. This codes for CASSYSTSGSETQYF.

This clonotype was seen a few times. The chain employs TRBV3-1 and TRBJ1-1; the D gene is possibly TRBD1 (6 bases). Germline V CDR1 and CDR2: LGHDT, YNNKEL (reference sequence). V lost 3 bases and J lost 3, with 14 bases in between. This CDR3 has 15 amino acids. The CDR3 loop is CASSQRGVGYTEAFF. As DNA, the CDR3 is TGTGCCAGCAGCCAGAGGGGGGTCGGGTACACTGAAGCTTTCTTT.

This clonotype occurred a few times. A single base separates this from a much larger clone, so it may be a read error. The chain combines TRBV27 with TRBJ1-1, with 9 bases identical to TRBD1. CDR1 MNHEY and CDR2 SMNVEV come from the germline V gene (reference sequence). The CDR3 length is 15 residues. With V trimmed by 4 bases and J by 0 bases, 3 bases remained unmatched. The DNA of the CDR3 is TGTGCCAGCAGTTCCGGGACAGGGATGAACACTGAAGCTTTCTTT. Encoded protein: CASSSGTGMNTEAFF.

This clonotype showed up many times. The chain carries TRBV12-3 or TRBV12-4 and TRBJ1-1; TRBD1 matches at 7 bases. This CDR3 has 16 amino acids. The ends lost 5 bases at V and 1 base at J; junction bases unmatched: 10. This chain's CDR3 is CASSAGDSQTNTEAFF. CDR3 DNA sequence: TGTGCCAGCAGTGCGGGGGACAGCCAGACGAACACTGAAGCTTTCTTT.

At least ten counts were recorded for this clonotype. The rearrangement uses TRBV10-3 and TRBJ2-5, with TRBD2 matching 11 bases. The CDR3 covers 17 residues. The germline gives CDR1 ENHRY, CDR2 SYGVKD. V lost 5 bases, J lost 2 bases, and 10 bases stayed unmatched. CDR3 in amino acids: CAISRLAGGWEQETQYF. The CDR3 region has the DNA TGTGCCATCAGTCGGCTAGCGGGAGGCTGGGAGCAAGAGACCCAGTACTTC.

Ten or more counts support this clonotype. This sequence joins TRBV6-1 and TRBJ1-2; no definite D call. This CDR3 has 13 amino acids. Germline-derived CDR1 and CDR2 are MNHNS and SASEGT. V gave up 0 bases and J gave up 4 bases, with 6 bases separating them. CDR3 residues: CASSEANRYGYTF. The CDR3 DNA follows: TGTGCCAGCAGTGAAGCGAACCGCTATGGCTACACCTTC.

In its sample, this clonotype was seen many times. The chain uses TRBV7-8 and TRBJ2-3; weak D call: TRBD1 (6 bases). The germline V gene encodes CDR1 SGHVS and CDR2 FQNEAQ. The CDR3 is made up of 16 amino acids. V dropped 1 base and J dropped 4 bases, with 15 bases sitting between them. DNA for the CDR3: TGTGCCAGCAGCTTAGTTCAGGGGATGGTCGCAGATACGCAGTATTTT. Translated, it gives CASSLVQGMVADTQYF.

This clonotype was recorded many times. The chain links TRBV27 to TRBJ2-5; 7 bases are shared with TRBD1. Germline CDR1 MNHEY, CDR2 SMNVEV (reference sequence). This CDR3 is built from 15 residues. V trimming: 4 bases; J trimming: 4 bases; junction bases outside the gene matches: 9. CDR3 coding DNA: TGTGCCAGCAGTTCATTCTTCGACAGGGCAGAGACCCAGTACTTC. Amino acids: CASSSFFDRAETQYF.

The chain links TRBV9 to TRBJ1-1; no firm D call. The CDR3 totals 14 residues. From germline, CDR1 is SGDLS and CDR2 YYNGEE. With 4 bases removed from V and 3 bases from J, the gap between germline ends came to 13 bases. The CDR3 DNA reads as TGTGCCAGCAGCACTCAGGTAGGCGACACTGAAGCTTTCTTT. Translated: CASSTQVGDTEAFF.

The J gene is TRBJ2-7, the V gene TRBV28; no clear D gene. In germline, CDR1 is MDHEN, CDR2 SYDVKM. The CDR3 is 13 residues long. Trimming cost V 5 bases and J 2 bases, with 10 bases left between them. CDR3 DNA: TGTGCCAGCAGTAGGGTCGCCACCTACGAGCAGTACTTC. It encodes CASSRVATYEQYF.

This clonotype appeared a few times. The chain is built from TRBV5-1 and TRBJ1-1, with D unclear. CDR1 is SGHRS and CDR2 is YFSETQ in the germline V gene. Trimming removed 0 bases at V and 11 bases at J, with 17 bases between. CDR3 length: 14 residues. Written as DNA, the CDR3 is TGCGCCAGCAGCTTGGAACAAAACTCCGGGCGGGCTTTCTTT. It is translated as CASSLEQNSGRAFF. Complete variable domain (other parts from reference TRBV5-1 and TRBJ1-1): KAGVTQTPRYLIKTRGQQVTLSCSPISGHRSVSWYQQTPGQGLQFLFEYFSETQRNKGNFPGRFSGRQFSNSRSEMNVSTLELGDSALYLCASSLEQNSGRAFFGQGTRLTVV.

The chain recombines TRBV2 with TRBJ1-1; tentative D call: TRBD1 (5 bases). Germline V gives CDR1 SNHLY, CDR2 FYNNEI. The length of the CDR3 is 13 residues. V lost 2 bases and J lost 10, with 14 bases in between. The CDR3 sequence is CASSEWRGGVAFF. The CDR3 region has the DNA TGTGCCAGCAGTGAATGGCGGGGAGGGGTAGCTTTCTTT.

Many counts were recorded for this clonotype. The rearrangement uses TRBV12-3 or TRBV12-4 and TRBJ1-2, with D hard to call. V lost 1 base and J lost 4, with 4 bases in between. The CDR3 length is 12 residues. CDR3 DNA: TGTGCCAGCAGTTTAGTCCCCTATGGCTACACCTTC. Translation gives CASSLVPYGYTF.

This clonotype has only a few counts. The rearrangement joins TRBV3-1 to TRBJ2-7; D remains unclear. V was clipped by 2 bases and J by 3 bases, with 8 bases between them. Germline CDR1 LGHDT, CDR2 YNNKEL (reference sequence). This CDR3 has 13 residues. CDR3 residues: CASSQPPYYEQYF. The CDR3 DNA reads as TGTGCCAGCAGCCAACCTCCATACTACGAGCAGTACTTC.

The CDR3 here is CASSQDRRLTF. In DNA form, the CDR3 reads TGTGCCAGCAGCCAAGATAGGAGACTGACTTTC. This rearrangement joins TRBV7-2 to TRBJ2-6; no definite D call. V was clipped by 5 bases and J by 16 bases, with 12 bases between them. The CDR3 loop spans 11 amino acids. Germline V lookup: CDR1 SGHTA, CDR2 FQGNSA.

This clonotype was picked up many times. The chain recombines TRBV6-2 or TRBV6-3 with TRBJ1-1; TRBD1 might be the D (5 bases). Germline V gene lookup returns CDR1 MNHEY and CDR2 SVGEGT. V was cut by 5 bases and J by 0 bases, with 19 bases left in between. The CDR3 extends over 17 amino acids. Here the CDR3 reads CASSAPMDTVMNTEAFF. DNA of the CDR3: TGTGCCAGCAGTGCCCCGATGGACACCGTGATGAACACTGAAGCTTTCTTT.

The chain links TRBV20-1 to TRBJ2-3; TRBD2 agrees at 8 bases. CDR3 length equals 16 residues. V dropped 0 bases and J dropped 2; count of bases not matched to a gene: 7. Germline V gives CDR1 DFQATT, CDR2 SNEGSKA (reference sequence). The CDR3 nucleotides are TGCAGTGCTAGAGATCCGGCTAGCGGGCCCACAGATACGCAGTATTTT. Residues: CSARDPASGPTDTQYF.

This clonotype was seen ten or more times. The V call is TRBV5-5, the J call TRBJ2-7; D gene ambiguous. The V and J ends lost 0 bases and 0 bases respectively, with 10 bases between them. Germline lookup yields CDR1 SGHKS and CDR2 YYEKEE (reference sequence). There are 15 residues in the CDR3. The CDR3 reads CASSLAVQSSYEQYF. The CDR3 bases are TGTGCCAGCAGCTTGGCCGTTCAGAGCTCCTACGAGCAGTACTTC. The full variable domain, completed using reference TRBV5-5 and TRBJ2-7, is DAGVTQSPTHLIKTRGQQVTLRCSPISGHKSVSWYQQVLGQGPQFIFQYYEKEERGRGNFPDRFSARQFPNYSSELNVNALLLGDSALYLCASSLAVQSSYEQYFGPGTRLTVT.

This clonotype was recorded at least ten times. V and J are TRBV7-2 and TRBJ1-3; D is undetermined. CDR1 and CDR2 (germline): SGHTA, FQGNSA. The CDR3 has 14 residues. Trimming stripped 0 bases from V and 4 bases from J, with 7 bases between. Written as DNA, the CDR3 is TGTGCCAGCAGCTTAGCAGGGAGAGGAAACACCATATATTTT. The encoded protein is CASSLAGRGNTIYF. Full variable domain (missing parts from reference TRBV7-2 and TRBJ1-3): GAGVSQSPSNKVTEKGKDVELRCDPISGHTALYWYRQSLGQGLEFLIYFQGNSAPDKSGLPSDRFSAERTGGSVSTLTIQRTQQEDSAVYLCASSLAGRGNTIYFGEGSWLTVV.

This clonotype came up many times. This rearrangement joins TRBV28 to TRBJ1-3; TRBD1 is a possible D gene (6 bases). The CDR3 length is 16 residues. V was pared by 2 bases and J by 2 bases, with 13 bases between. CDR1 is MDHEN and CDR2 is SYDVKM in the germline V gene. CDR3 bases: TGTGCCAGCAGTTTAGGGACACCCCTCGCTGGAAACACCATATATTTT. It codes for CASSLGTPLAGNTIYF. The entire variable domain, with the rest obtained from reference TRBV28 and TRBJ1-3, is as follows: DVKVTQSSRYLVKRTGEKVFLECVQDMDHENMFWYRQDPGLGLRLIYFSYDVKMKEKGDIPEGYSVSREKKERFSLILESASTNQTSMYLCASSLGTPLAGNTIYFGEGSWLTVV.

Many counts were recorded for this clonotype. CDR3 DNA sequence: TGTGCCAGCACCGGGGACAGGGCCACCACTGAAGCTTTCTTT. Translation gives CASTGDRATTEAFF. The V call is TRBV28, the J call TRBJ1-1, with 9 bases fitting TRBD1. With 7 bases clipped from V and 4 bases from J, the junction kept 7 bases outside the gene matches. The CDR3 length is 14 residues. Germline CDR1 and CDR2: MDHEN and SYDVKM.

The V gene is TRBV6-2 or TRBV6-3, the J gene TRBJ1-1, with a weak D call TRBD1 (6 bases). The CDR3 loop spans 16 amino acids. Trimming pared 8 bases from V and 1 base from J, leaving 20 bases between. CDR1 MNHEY and CDR2 SVGEGT come from the germline V gene. This CDR3 is CASGSARTAQNTEAFF. As DNA, the CDR3 is TGTGCCAGCGGTTCCGCAAGGACAGCCCAGAACACTGAAGCTTTCTTT.

The J gene is TRBJ2-2, the V gene TRBV28; 7 bases map to TRBD2. Germline CDR1 reads MDHEN; CDR2 reads SYDVKM. This CDR3 has 16 residues. The V and J ends lost 3 bases and 5 bases, in that order; junction bases with no gene match: 9. The CDR3 DNA follows: TGTGCCAGCAGTTTGTCGGCGGGGGAGGGGACCGGGGAGCTGTTTTTT. Its translation: CASSLSAGEGTGELFF.

The chain recombines TRBV19 with TRBJ2-7; 8 bases line up with TRBD1. The CDR3 sequence is 17 residues long. V dropped 5 bases and J dropped 2; count of bases not matched to a gene: 14. Germline V gene data show CDR1 as LNHDA and CDR2 as SQIVND (reference sequence). CDR3 nucleotides: TGTGCCAGTAGTCCCCGGCCCACAGGGGGACGGACCTACGAGCAGTACTTC. As protein: CASSPRPTGGRTYEQYF.

The chain links TRBV6-1 to TRBJ2-7; 11 bases match TRBD1. J lost 5 bases, V lost 7 bases, and 7 bases had no gene match. In germline, CDR1 is MNHNS, CDR2 SASEGT. The CDR3 is 14 amino acids. CDR3 sequence: CASIPGQGDHEQYF. The CDR3 DNA reads TGTGCCAGCATCCCGGGACAGGGGGATCACGAGCAGTACTTC.

The chain has TRBV12-3 or TRBV12-4 and TRBJ2-4; 8 bases are a match to TRBD2. CDR3 length: 14 amino acids. Germline trimming cut 7 bases from V and 12 bases from J; bases unmatched to any gene: 14. The DNA for the CDR3 is TGTGCCAGCACCACCCTCCGTAGCGGGACAAATCAGTACTTC. Its translation: CASTTLRSGTNQYF.

The gene calls are TRBV6-2 or TRBV6-3 and TRBJ2-5; D is perhaps TRBD2 (6 bases). CDR1 is MNHEY and CDR2 is SVGEGT in the germline V gene. The V end was cut by 2 bases, the J end by 4 bases, with 14 bases between. The CDR3 spans 15 residues. The CDR3 bases are TGTGCCAGCAGTTACCTAGTCCAGGGAGGAGAGACCCAGTACTTC. Amino acid sequence: CASSYLVQGGETQYF.